This T cell receptor beta chain is from a study of CD8+ T cells in alopecia areata. This clone appeared once. Described treatment: oral pan-JAK inhibitor, 5-10 mg twice daily. Lesional scalp punch biopsies and peripheral blood came from alopecia areata patients. The CDR3 runs 14 residues. Germline loops: CDR1 SEHNR, CDR2 FQNEAQ (reference sequence). V lost 2 bases, J lost 4 bases, and 11 bases lay in between. Once RNA had been extracted, it was reverse transcribed into cDNA to act as the sequencing template. The assay was immunoSEQ multiplex PCR, and TCRdb's table has in-frame clones only and misses some. The table lists roughly 200,000 clones, roughly 40% of them singletons.

This TCR derives from a human donor with alopecia areata. The rearrangement uses TRBV7-9 and TRBJ1-2, with a tentative D call TRBD1 (5 bases). Sequencing was performed on CD4+ T cells sorted from blood, taken around week 36, from a patient treated with tofacitinib. The CDR3 DNA follows: TGTGCCAGCAGCTTAACACAGGACCTCTATGGCTACACCTTC. Residues: CASSLTQDLYGYTF.